This T cell receptor beta chain is from a study of T cell responses to AZD1222 COVID-19 vaccine. Study conclusions and caveats: Spike-specific TCR breadth and depth went up after people got two AZD1222 doses.

Germline V gene lookup returns CDR1 MNHEY and CDR2 SVGAGI. V lost 8 bases and J lost 3; bases outside the gene matches: 3. CDR3 length equals 14 residues. The protocol was immunoSEQ multiplex PCR, while the TCRdb copy is restricted to in-frame clones and leaves out a portion. Of over 110,000 clones listed, roughly 90% are singletons. Of note for this clone: Antigen unknown.

The chain carries TRBV6-5 and TRBJ1-6; 8 bases line up with TRBD1. Material: peripheral blood, obtained 28 days after the second AZD1222 dose. This TCR derives from an adult who received the AZD1222 COVID-19 vaccine. CDR3 sequence (DNA): TGTGCCAGCCGGGACAGGAGCTATAATTCACCCCTCCACTTT. It is translated as CASRDRSYNSPLHF.